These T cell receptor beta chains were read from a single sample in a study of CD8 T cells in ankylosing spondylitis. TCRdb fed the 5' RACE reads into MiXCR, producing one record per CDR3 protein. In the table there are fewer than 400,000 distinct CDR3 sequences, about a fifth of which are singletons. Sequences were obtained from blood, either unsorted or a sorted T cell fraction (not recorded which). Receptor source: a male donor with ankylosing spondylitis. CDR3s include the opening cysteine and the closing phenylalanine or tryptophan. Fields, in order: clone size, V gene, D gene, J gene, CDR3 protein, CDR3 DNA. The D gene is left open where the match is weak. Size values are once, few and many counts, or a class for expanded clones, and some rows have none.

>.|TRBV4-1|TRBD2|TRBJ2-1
CASSHLPGGNEQFF
TGCGCCAGCAGCCATCTTCCGGGAGGCAATGAGCAGTTCTTC
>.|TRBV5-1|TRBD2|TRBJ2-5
CASSRSGTRGQETQYF
TGCGCCAGCAGCCGATCCGGGACTAGAGGGCAAGAGACCCAGTACTTC
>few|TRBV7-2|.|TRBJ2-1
CASSSDLSTYNEQFF
TGTGCCAGCAGCTCGGACTTGTCTACCTACAATGAGCAGTTCTTC
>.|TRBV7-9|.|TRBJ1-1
CASSPQVSGTEAFF
TGTGCCAGCAGCCCTCAGGTCTCGGGCACTGAAGCTTTCTTT
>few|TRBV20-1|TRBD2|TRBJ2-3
CSATRLAGTSTDTQYF
TGCAGTGCTACCCGACTAGCGGGGACTAGCACAGATACGCAGTATTTT
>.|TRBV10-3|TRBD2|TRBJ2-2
CAIGGDLNTGELFF
TGTGCCATCGGGGGGGACTTAAACACCGGGGAGCTGTTTTTT
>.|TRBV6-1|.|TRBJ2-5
CASSDPSGTGETQYF
TGTGCCAGCAGTGACCCTTCCGGGACGGGGGAGACCCAGTACTTC
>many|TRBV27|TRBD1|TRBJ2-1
CASSLRTGGFDEQFF
TGTGCCAGCAGTTTAAGGACAGGGGGTTTCGATGAGCAGTTCTTC
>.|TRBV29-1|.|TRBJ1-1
CSVDPLQSEAFF
TGCAGCGTTGACCCGTTACAGTCTGAAGCTTTCTTT
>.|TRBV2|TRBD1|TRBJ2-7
CASKRDRAFYEQYF
TGTGCCAGCAAAAGGGACAGGGCTTTCTACGAGCAGTACTTC
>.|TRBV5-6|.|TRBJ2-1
CASSPRDSQPYNEQFF
TGTGCCAGCAGCCCCCGAGATAGCCAACCCTACAATGAGCAGTTCTTC
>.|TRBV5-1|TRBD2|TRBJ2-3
CASSPLPGLGTDTQYF
TGCGCCAGCAGTCCTCTTCCGGGACTAGGGACAGATACGCAGTATTTT
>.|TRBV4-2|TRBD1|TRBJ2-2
CASSSGAGGYTGELFF
TGTGCCAGCAGCTCGGGGGCAGGGGGCTATACCGGGGAGCTGTTTTTT
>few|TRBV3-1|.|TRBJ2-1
CASSHRQVSYNEQFF
TGTGCCAGCAGCCACCGACAGGTCTCCTACAATGAGCAGTTCTTC
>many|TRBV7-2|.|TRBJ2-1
CASSNYREQFF
TGTGCCAGCAGCAACTACCGTGAGCAGTTCTTC
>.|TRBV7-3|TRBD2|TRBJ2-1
CASSLFLADSPIEQFF
TGTGCCAGCAGCTTATTTCTAGCGGATTCCCCCATCGAGCAGTTCTTC
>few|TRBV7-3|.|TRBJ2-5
CASSLSGEIWETQYF
TGTGCCAGCAGCTTAAGCGGAGAGATATGGGAGACCCAGTACTTC
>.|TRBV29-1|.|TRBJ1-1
CSVELRGWTEAFF
TGCAGCGTTGAGTTGAGGGGGTGGACTGAAGCTTTCTTT
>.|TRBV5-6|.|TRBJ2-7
CASSLGNPPAEQYF
TGTGCCAGCAGCTTGGGGAACCCACCAGCCGAGCAGTACTTC
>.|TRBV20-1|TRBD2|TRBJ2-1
CSARDLGLAGRNEQFF
TGCAGTGCTAGAGATCTAGGACTAGCGGGTCGGAATGAGCAGTTCTTC
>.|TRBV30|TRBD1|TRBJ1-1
CAWSVLGTGGTEAFF
TGTGCCTGGAGTGTTCTTGGGACAGGGGGCACTGAAGCTTTCTTT
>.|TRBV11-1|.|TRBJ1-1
CASSLALQNTEAFF
TGTGCCAGCAGCTTAGCGCTGCAGAACACTGAAGCTTTCTTT
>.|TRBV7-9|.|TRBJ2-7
CASSPSFDIGHTYEQYF
TGTGCCAGCAGCCCGAGCTTTGACATTGGACACACCTACGAGCAGTACTTC
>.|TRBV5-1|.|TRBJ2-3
CATSTQSSTDTQYF
TGCGCCACCTCGACGCAGTCTAGCACAGATACGCAGTATTTT
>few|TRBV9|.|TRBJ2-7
CASSPQGLGHEQYF
TGTGCCAGCAGCCCCCAGGGGCTTGGCCACGAGCAGTACTTC
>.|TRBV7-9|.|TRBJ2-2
CASTGGRGEPNTGELFF
TGTGCCAGCACCGGGGGAAGGGGAGAACCGAACACCGGGGAGCTGTTTTTT
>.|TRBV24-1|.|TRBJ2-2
CATSDPRDWPGELFF
TGTGCCACCAGTGATCCCAGGGACTGGCCCGGGGAGCTGTTTTTT
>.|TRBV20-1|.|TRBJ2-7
CSARDLRTSSYEQYF
TGCAGTGCTAGAGATTTGCGAACGAGCTCCTACGAGCAGTACTTC
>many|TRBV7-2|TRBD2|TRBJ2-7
CASSLDGTTYYEQYF
TGTGCCAGCAGCTTAGACGGGACTACGTACTACGAGCAGTACTTC
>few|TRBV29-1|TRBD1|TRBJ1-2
CSVELDRGSYTF
TGCAGCGTTGAACTCGACAGGGGCAGCTACACCTTC
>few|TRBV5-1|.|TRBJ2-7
CASSLARHEQYF
TGCGCCAGCAGCTTGGCTAGACACGAGCAGTACTTC
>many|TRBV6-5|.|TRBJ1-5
CASSTYSNQPQHF
TGTGCCAGCAGTACTTATAGCAATCAGCCCCAGCATTTT
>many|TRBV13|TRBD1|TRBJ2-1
CASSPNTGVMEQFF
TGTGCCAGCAGCCCTAATACAGGGGTTATGGAGCAGTTCTTC
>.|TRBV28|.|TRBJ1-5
CASSLRQENQPQHF
TGTGCCAGCAGTTTAAGACAGGAGAATCAGCCCCAGCATTTT
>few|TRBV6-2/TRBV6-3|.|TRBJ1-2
CASSYSLGDSNYGYTF
TGTGCCAGCAGTTATTCGCTTGGGGACTCTAACTATGGCTACACCTTC
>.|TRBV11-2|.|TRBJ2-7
CASSPEPVSVAGGYYEQYF
TGTGCCAGCAGCCCGGAACCCGTAAGCGTGGCAGGAGGGTACTACGAGCAGTACTTC
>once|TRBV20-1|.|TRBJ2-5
CSARFETQYF
TGCAGTGCTAGATTCGAGACCCAGTACTTC
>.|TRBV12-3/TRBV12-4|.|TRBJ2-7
CASSIRRVREQYF
TGTGCCAGCAGTATAAGGAGGGTTCGCGAGCAGTACTTC
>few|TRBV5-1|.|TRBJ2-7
CASSLVLGGAEQYF
TGCGCCAGCAGCTTGGTGCTGGGGGGGGCCGAGCAGTACTTC
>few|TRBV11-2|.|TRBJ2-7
CASSFEQGRYF
TGTGCCAGCAGCTTTGAGCAGGGTCGGTACTTC
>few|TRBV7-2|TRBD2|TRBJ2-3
CASSRASGFTDTQYF
TGTGCCAGCAGCAGGGCTAGCGGGTTCACAGATACGCAGTATTTT
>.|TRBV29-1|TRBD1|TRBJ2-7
CSVGRTGGSYEQYF
TGCAGCGTGGGGAGGACAGGGGGATCCTACGAGCAGTACTTC
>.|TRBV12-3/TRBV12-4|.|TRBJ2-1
CASSLAGDPYNEQFF
TGTGCCAGCAGTTTAGCGGGAGATCCCTACAATGAGCAGTTCTTC
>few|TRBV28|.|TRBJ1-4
CASSHRVGEEKLFF
TGTGCCAGCAGTCACAGGGTAGGGGAAGAAAAACTGTTTTTT
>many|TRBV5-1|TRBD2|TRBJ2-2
CASSAGGSYTGELFF
TGCGCCAGCAGTGCAGGCGGGAGTTACACCGGGGAGCTGTTTTTT
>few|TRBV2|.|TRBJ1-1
CASSELLTHTEAFF
TGTGCCAGCAGTGAACTTCTGACCCACACTGAAGCTTTCTTT
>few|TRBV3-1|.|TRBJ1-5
CASSPLDSSLPQHF
TGTGCCAGCAGCCCGTTGGACAGCAGTCTGCCCCAGCATTTT
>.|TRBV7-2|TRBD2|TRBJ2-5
CASSLARGRVETQYF
TGTGCCAGCAGCTTAGCTCGCGGGAGGGTGGAGACCCAGTACTTC
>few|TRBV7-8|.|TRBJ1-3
CASSLALDESLDTIYF
TGTGCCAGCAGCTTAGCGCTTGACGAAAGCCTAGACACCATATATTTT
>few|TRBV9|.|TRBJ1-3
CASSAKAGEISGNTIYF
TGTGCCAGCAGCGCAAAAGCGGGAGAGATCTCTGGAAACACCATATATTTT
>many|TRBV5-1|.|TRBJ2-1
CASSFGTLDNNEQFF
TGCGCCAGCAGCTTTGGAACCCTTGACAACAATGAGCAGTTCTTC
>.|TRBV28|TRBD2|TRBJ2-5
CASSLGLAGGGETQYF
TGTGCCAGCAGTTTAGGACTAGCGGGAGGAGGAGAGACCCAGTACTTC
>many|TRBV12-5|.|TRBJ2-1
CASGWPRDSLSSYNEQFF
TGTGCTAGTGGTTGGCCCCGGGACTCATTAAGCTCCTACAATGAGCAGTTCTTC
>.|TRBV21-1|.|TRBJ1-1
CASSNMSLNTEAFF
TGTGCCAGCAGCAATATGAGCCTAAACACTGAAGCTTTCTTT
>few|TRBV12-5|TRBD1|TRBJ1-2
CASGPPAGGYGYTF
TGTGCTAGTGGCCCTCCCGCAGGGGGCTATGGCTACACCTTC
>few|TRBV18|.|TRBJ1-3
CASSPGRSAGNTIYF
TGTGCCAGCTCACCGGGACGGTCAGCTGGAAACACCATATATTTT
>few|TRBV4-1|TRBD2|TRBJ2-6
CASSYTSGRSGANVLTF
TGCGCCAGCAGCTACACTAGCGGGAGGTCTGGGGCCAACGTCCTGACTTTC